This T cell receptor (beta chain) comes out of a study of tumor and adjacent non-tumor tissue in lung cancer. Looking at the study overall: There were around eleven adenocarcinoma, a couple of squamous cell carcinoma and 1 small cell lung cancer cases. On average, productive TCRbeta reads reached a few million per sample.

This sample's RNA came from whole unsorted tissue. This non-tumor lung sample came from over 3 cm beyond the tumor edge. Concerning this clonotype: Its antigen is undetermined.

Findings of the study overall: Top 100 clones took a larger repertoire share in normal lung.

The CDR3 extends over 15 amino acids. Germline CDR1 is SGHAT and CDR2 is FQDESV (reference sequence). V gave up 5 bases and J gave up 12 bases, with 23 bases separating them. Three rounds of nested PCR, following a modified ARM-PCR protocol, produced the TCRbeta library. One entry per CDR3 protein, called by TCRdb with MiXCR from the multiplex PCR reads. The sample shows 90,000 to 100,000 distinct CDR3 sequences, roughly 80% of them seen only once. V and J are TRBV11-1 and TRBJ2-4, with D unclear. The source is a man in his sixties with small cell lung cancer. Sequenced sample: distant non-tumor lung tissue. The CDR3 coding sequence is TGTGCCAGCAGCCCCCCCAGCTTGGCCAAATACAGTCAGTACTTC. Its translation is CASSPPSLAKYSQYF.